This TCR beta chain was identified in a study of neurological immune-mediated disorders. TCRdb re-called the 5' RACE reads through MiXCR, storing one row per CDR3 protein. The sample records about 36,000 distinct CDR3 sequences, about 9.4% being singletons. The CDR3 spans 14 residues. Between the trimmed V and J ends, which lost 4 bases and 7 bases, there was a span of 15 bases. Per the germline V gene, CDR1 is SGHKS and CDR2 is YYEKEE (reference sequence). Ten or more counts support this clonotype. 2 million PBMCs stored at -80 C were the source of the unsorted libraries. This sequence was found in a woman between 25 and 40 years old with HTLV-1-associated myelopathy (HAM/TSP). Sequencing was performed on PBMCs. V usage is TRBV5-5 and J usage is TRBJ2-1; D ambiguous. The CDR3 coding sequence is TGTGCCAGCAGCATCGAACGGGCTAATAATGAGCAGTTCTTC. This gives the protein CASSIERANNEQFF.